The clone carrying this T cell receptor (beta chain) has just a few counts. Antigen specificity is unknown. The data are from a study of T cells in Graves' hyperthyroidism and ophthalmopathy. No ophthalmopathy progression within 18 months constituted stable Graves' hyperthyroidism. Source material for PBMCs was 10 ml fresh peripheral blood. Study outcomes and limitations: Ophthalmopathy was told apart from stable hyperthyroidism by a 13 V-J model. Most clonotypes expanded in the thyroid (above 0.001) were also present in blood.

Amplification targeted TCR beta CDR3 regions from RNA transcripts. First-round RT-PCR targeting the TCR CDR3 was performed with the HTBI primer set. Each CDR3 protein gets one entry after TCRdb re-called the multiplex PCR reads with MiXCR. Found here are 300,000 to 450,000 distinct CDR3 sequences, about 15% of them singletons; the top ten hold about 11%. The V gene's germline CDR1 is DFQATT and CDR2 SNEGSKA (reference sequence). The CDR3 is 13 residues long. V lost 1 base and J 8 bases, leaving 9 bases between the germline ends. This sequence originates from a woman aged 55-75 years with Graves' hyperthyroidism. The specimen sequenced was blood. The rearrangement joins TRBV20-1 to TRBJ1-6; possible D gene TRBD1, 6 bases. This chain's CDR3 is CSARVNRDSPLHF. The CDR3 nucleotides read TGCAGTGCTAGAGTGAACAGGGATTCACCCCTCCACTTT.